The 16 T cell receptor beta chains listed next were all sequenced from one sample in a study of T cell changes during pregnancy in multiple sclerosis. The table came from immunoSEQ multiplex PCR; TCRdb's copy has only in-frame clones and leaves some out. The profile shows approximately 41,000 clones, more than 90% of them singletons. This specimen consisted of CD4+ T cells from peripheral blood mononuclear cells, obtained in the first trimester of pregnancy. These receptors all come from a female donor with multiple sclerosis, enrolled in a pregnancy study.

The rearrangement joins TRBV2 to TRBJ2-1, with D possibly TRBD2 on 6 matching bases. Germline V gives CDR1 SNHLY, CDR2 FYNNEI. CDR3 size: 15 residues. V was cut by 0 bases and J by 6 bases, with 12 bases left in between. DNA for the CDR3: TGTGCCAGCAGTGAAGCGGGAGGTGGGGGCAATGAGCAGTTCTTC. Protein product: CASSEAGGGGNEQFF. The full variable domain, with the rest looked up from reference TRBV2 and TRBJ2-1, is EPEVTQTPSHQVTQMGQEVILRCVPISNHLYFYWYRQILGQKVEFLVSFYNNEISEKSEIFDDQFSVERPDGSNFTLKIRSTKLEDSAMYFCASSEAGGGGNEQFFGPGTRLTVL.

The genes are TRBV6-6 and TRBJ1-5; D unclear. The germline V and J ends were trimmed by 7 bases and 0 bases, with 13 bases remaining between them. Germline V gene data show CDR1 as MNHNY and CDR2 as SVGAGI (reference sequence). The CDR3 has 15 amino acids. As DNA, the CDR3 is TGTGCCAGCAACCTAGAGAGTTATAGCAATCAGCCCCAGCATTTT. This gives the protein CASNLESYSNQPQHF.

This clone was counted once. The CDR3: CAIQGGYTGELFF. DNA for the CDR3: TGTGCCATACAGGGAGGGTACACCGGGGAGCTGTTTTTT. The V gene is TRBV6-6, the J gene TRBJ2-2; possible D gene TRBD2, 7 bases. Germline V CDR1 and CDR2: MNHNY, SVGAGI (reference sequence). Trimming took off 10 bases at V and 3 bases at J, with 12 bases between the two ends. There are 13 residues in the CDR3.

The gene calls are TRBV7-2 and TRBJ2-2; TRBD2 agrees at 13 bases. With 11 bases clipped from V and 4 bases from J, the junction kept 10 bases outside the gene matches. The CDR3 totals 16 residues. Germline CDR1 SGHTA, CDR2 FQGNSA. CDR3 region: CALRGLAGWVTGELFF. CDR3 bases: TGTGCCCTCAGGGGACTAGCGGGATGGGTCACCGGGGAGCTGTTTTTT.

The genes are TRBV28 and TRBJ2-1; D call uncertain. In germline, CDR1 is MDHEN, CDR2 SYDVKM. The CDR3 sequence is 14 residues long. V gave up 7 bases and J gave up 5 bases, with 15 bases separating them. The CDR3, as DNA: TGTGCCAGCATCAGCGCTCCCATAAACAATGAGCAGTTCTTC. Protein sequence: CASISAPINNEQFF.

CDR3 region: CASSSQGTEAFF. CDR3 nucleotide sequence: TGTGCCAGCAGCTCACAGGGAACTGAAGCTTTCTTT. The chain combines TRBV27 with TRBJ1-1; D may be TRBD1 (6 bases). There are 12 residues in the CDR3. Trimming cost V 6 bases and J 5 bases, with 10 bases left between them. Germline CDR1 and CDR2: MNHEY and SMNVEV (reference sequence).

V and J are TRBV19 and TRBJ2-2; 11 bases are shared with TRBD1. The CDR3 covers 15 residues. Germline V gene sequence: CDR1 LNHDA, CDR2 SQIVND (reference sequence). The V and J ends lost 7 bases and 6 bases, in that order; junction bases with no gene match: 7. The CDR3 protein is CASNPGTGGSGELFF. DNA for the CDR3: TGTGCCAGTAATCCCGGGACAGGGGGTTCCGGGGAGCTGTTTTTT.

J is TRBJ2-7 and V is TRBV4-1; a possible D gene is TRBD2 (6 bases). Deletions cut 6 bases from V and 1 base from J, with 19 bases between. Germline values: CDR1 MGHRA, CDR2 YSYEKL. The CDR3 has 16 residues. The DNA of the CDR3 is TGCGCCAGCAGAGACGTGGGGGGTTATAGGTCCTACGAGCAGTACTTC. Its translation: CASRDVGGYRSYEQYF.

This clone appeared a few times. The CDR3 is CASSQPGTGGNPQYF. In DNA form, the CDR3 reads TGTGCCAGCAGCCAACCCGGGACAGGGGGTAATCCGCAGTATTTT. The chain recombines TRBV14 with TRBJ2-3; 11 nucleotides align to TRBD1. The CDR3 runs to 15 residues. With 2 bases clipped from V and 10 bases from J, the junction kept 8 bases outside the gene matches. Germline lookup yields CDR1 SGHDN and CDR2 FVKESK.

The chain has TRBV6-6 and TRBJ1-2, with D possibly being TRBD1 (6 bases). CDR3 length: 14 residues. From germline, CDR1 is MNHNY and CDR2 SVGAGI (reference sequence). V lost 10 bases to trimming and J lost 3 bases, with 18 bases between them. The CDR3 region has the DNA TGTGCCACCGGACAGTCTCCCACTTACTATGGCTACACCTTC. It is translated as CATGQSPTYYGYTF.

The chain combines TRBV5-1 with TRBJ2-3, with 15 bases aligning to TRBD2. The CDR3 runs to 17 residues. Germline V gene data show CDR1 as SGHRS and CDR2 as YFSETQ. The V gene end was trimmed by 4 bases and the J gene end by 4 bases; junction bases not matched to a gene: 7. CDR3 nucleotide sequence: TGCGCCAGCAGCCCGGGACTAGCGGGAGGTGGAGCAGATACGCAGTATTTT. It translates to CASSPGLAGGGADTQYF.

V usage is TRBV2 and J usage is TRBJ1-1; D ambiguous. The CDR3 covers 13 residues. Trimming shortened V by 7 bases and J by 8 bases, and 17 bases separated the two germline ends. Germline V gene sequence: CDR1 SNHLY, CDR2 FYNNEI. CDR3 loop: CASTLYRSQEAFF. CDR3 DNA: TGTGCCAGCACCCTATACCGGTCACAGGAAGCTTTCTTT.

The chain combines TRBV30 with TRBJ1-1; 8 bases match TRBD1. Germline lookup yields CDR1 GTSNPN and CDR2 SVGIG (reference sequence). V was pared by 8 bases and J by 6 bases, with 11 bases of the junction left unmatched. The CDR3 has 13 amino acids. CDR3 coding DNA: TGTGCCGGGACTATACAGGGGGGTCCTGAAGCTTTCTTT. Translating it yields CAGTIQGGPEAFF.

Comments on this clone: One end of the junction is discordant with germline, which a read error may explain. The chain employs TRBV29-1 and TRBJ2-1, with TRBD2 as a possible D gene (6 bases). CDR3 length: 15 residues. Germline V CDR1 and CDR2: SQVTM, ANQGSEA. The CDR3: CSVSDWTISNNEQFF. The CDR3 DNA reads TGCAGCGTCTCCGACTGGACTATCTCCAACAATGAGCAGTTCTTC.

The rearrangement joins TRBV7-9 to TRBJ1-1, with a possible D match to TRBD1 (6 bases). V was clipped by 4 bases and J by 4 bases, with 16 bases between them. Germline loops: CDR1 SEHNR, CDR2 FQNEAQ (reference sequence). The CDR3 sequence is 15 residues long. The CDR3 loop reads CASSSRGGHGTEAFF. The CDR3 DNA reads TGTGCCAGCAGCTCTAGGGGGGGGCACGGCACTGAAGCTTTCTTT.

The rearrangement joins TRBV10-3 to TRBJ2-3; 12 bases line up with TRBD2. Trimming cost V 0 bases and J 6 bases; bases outside gene matches: 4. CDR3 length equals 16 residues. Germline CDR1 and CDR2: ENHRY and SYGVKD. The CDR3 sequence: CAISESSSGRADTQYF. The CDR3 region has the DNA TGTGCCATCAGTGAGTCGTCTAGCGGGAGGGCCGATACGCAGTATTTT.